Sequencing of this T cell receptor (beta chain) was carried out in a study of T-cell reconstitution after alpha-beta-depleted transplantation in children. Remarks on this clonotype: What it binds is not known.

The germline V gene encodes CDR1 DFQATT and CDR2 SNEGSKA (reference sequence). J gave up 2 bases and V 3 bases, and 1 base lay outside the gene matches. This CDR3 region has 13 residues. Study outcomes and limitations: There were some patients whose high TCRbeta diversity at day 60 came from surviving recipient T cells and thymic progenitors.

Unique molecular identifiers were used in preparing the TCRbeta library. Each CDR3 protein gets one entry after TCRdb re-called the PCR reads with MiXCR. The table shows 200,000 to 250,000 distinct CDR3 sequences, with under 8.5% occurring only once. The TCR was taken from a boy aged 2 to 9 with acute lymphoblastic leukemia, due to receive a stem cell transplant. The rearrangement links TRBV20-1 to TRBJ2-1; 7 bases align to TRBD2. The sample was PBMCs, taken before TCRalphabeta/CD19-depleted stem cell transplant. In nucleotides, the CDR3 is TGCAGTGCTAGCGGGGGGACCTACAATGAGCAGTTCTTC. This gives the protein CSASGGTYNEQFF.